Shown below are 7 T cell receptor beta chains from a single sample sequenced in a study of control samples from healthy donors and cancer patients. TCRdb keeps only in-frame clones here, not all; method: immunoSEQ multiplex PCR. The table includes under 200,000 clones, roughly 94% detected once. The source material was blood. These receptor sequences come from a woman aged 40 to 55 in good health.

The J gene is TRBJ1-1, the V gene TRBV6-5, with TRBD1 identical over 7 bases. The CDR3 length is 14 residues. Germline V CDR1 and CDR2: MNHEY, SVGAGI. The ends lost 5 bases at V and 2 bases at J; junction bases unmatched: 5. The chain's CDR3 is CASSTGTANTEAFF. CDR3 bases: TGTGCCAGCAGTACCGGGACAGCCAACACTGAAGCTTTCTTT.

The chain recombines TRBV7-2 with TRBJ2-7, with D possibly TRBD2 on 6 matching bases. CDR3 length: 16 residues. Deletions cut 5 bases from V and 3 bases from J, with 20 bases between. Germline lookup yields CDR1 SGHTA and CDR2 FQGNSA. Written as DNA, the CDR3 is TGTGCCAGCAGCCGCCAACCGGCGGGACGGTACTACGAGCAGTACTTC. Its protein is CASSRQPAGRYYEQYF.

The rearrangement joins TRBV19 to TRBJ1-3; D is ambiguous. CDR3 length: 17 amino acids. CDR1 and CDR2 from the germline V gene are LNHDA and SQIVND (reference sequence). V lost 7 bases and J lost 1, with 20 bases in between. CDR3 amino acids: CASTLQVRVPSGNTIYF. Here the CDR3 DNA reads TGTGCCAGTACCCTTCAAGTACGGGTCCCTTCTGGAAACACCATATATTTT.

This chain connects TRBV4-3 to TRBJ1-1; the D is unclear. The germline gives CDR1 LGHNA, CDR2 YSLEER. The CDR3 length is 12 residues. V was cut by 5 bases and J by 3 bases, with 7 bases left in between. In nucleotides, the CDR3 is TGCGCCAGCAGCTCTACTTACACTGAAGCTTTCTTT. Translated: CASSSTYTEAFF.

The chain is built from TRBV11-2 and TRBJ1-2; D might be TRBD1 (5 bases). CDR1 and CDR2 (germline): SGHAT, FQNNGV. The ends were cut back, 3 bases at V and 3 bases at J, with 8 bases in the middle. The CDR3 loop spans 13 amino acids. The CDR3 DNA reads as TGTGCCAGCAGCTTTGAGGGGCACTATGGCTACACCTTC. The encoded protein is CASSFEGHYGYTF.

The chain joins TRBV4-2 to TRBJ1-5; TRBD1 agrees at 9 bases. Trimming cost V 0 bases and J 2 bases; bases outside gene matches: 8. The germline gives CDR1 LGHNA, CDR2 YNFKEQ. The CDR3 extends over 18 amino acids. As DNA, the CDR3 is TGTGCCAGCAGCCAAGAGGCGGGGACAGGGCGCGGCAATCAGCCCCAGCATTTT. Its translation is CASSQEAGTGRGNQPQHF.

The chain is built from TRBV5-1 and TRBJ1-6; D may be TRBD1 (5 bases). V lost 6 bases, J lost 10 bases, and 11 bases lay in between. Germline lookup yields CDR1 SGHRS and CDR2 YFSETQ. The CDR3 contains 12 residues. CDR3 coding DNA: TGCGCCAGCAAGCAGGGAGGCTCACCCCTCCACTTT. It specifies CASKQGGSPLHF. Combining the CDR3 with reference TRBV5-1 and TRBJ1-6 gives the whole variable domain KAGVTQTPRYLIKTRGQQVTLSCSPISGHRSVSWYQQTPGQGLQFLFEYFSETQRNKGNFPGRFSGRQFSNSRSEMNVSTLELGDSALYLCASKQGGSPLHFGNGTRLTVT.